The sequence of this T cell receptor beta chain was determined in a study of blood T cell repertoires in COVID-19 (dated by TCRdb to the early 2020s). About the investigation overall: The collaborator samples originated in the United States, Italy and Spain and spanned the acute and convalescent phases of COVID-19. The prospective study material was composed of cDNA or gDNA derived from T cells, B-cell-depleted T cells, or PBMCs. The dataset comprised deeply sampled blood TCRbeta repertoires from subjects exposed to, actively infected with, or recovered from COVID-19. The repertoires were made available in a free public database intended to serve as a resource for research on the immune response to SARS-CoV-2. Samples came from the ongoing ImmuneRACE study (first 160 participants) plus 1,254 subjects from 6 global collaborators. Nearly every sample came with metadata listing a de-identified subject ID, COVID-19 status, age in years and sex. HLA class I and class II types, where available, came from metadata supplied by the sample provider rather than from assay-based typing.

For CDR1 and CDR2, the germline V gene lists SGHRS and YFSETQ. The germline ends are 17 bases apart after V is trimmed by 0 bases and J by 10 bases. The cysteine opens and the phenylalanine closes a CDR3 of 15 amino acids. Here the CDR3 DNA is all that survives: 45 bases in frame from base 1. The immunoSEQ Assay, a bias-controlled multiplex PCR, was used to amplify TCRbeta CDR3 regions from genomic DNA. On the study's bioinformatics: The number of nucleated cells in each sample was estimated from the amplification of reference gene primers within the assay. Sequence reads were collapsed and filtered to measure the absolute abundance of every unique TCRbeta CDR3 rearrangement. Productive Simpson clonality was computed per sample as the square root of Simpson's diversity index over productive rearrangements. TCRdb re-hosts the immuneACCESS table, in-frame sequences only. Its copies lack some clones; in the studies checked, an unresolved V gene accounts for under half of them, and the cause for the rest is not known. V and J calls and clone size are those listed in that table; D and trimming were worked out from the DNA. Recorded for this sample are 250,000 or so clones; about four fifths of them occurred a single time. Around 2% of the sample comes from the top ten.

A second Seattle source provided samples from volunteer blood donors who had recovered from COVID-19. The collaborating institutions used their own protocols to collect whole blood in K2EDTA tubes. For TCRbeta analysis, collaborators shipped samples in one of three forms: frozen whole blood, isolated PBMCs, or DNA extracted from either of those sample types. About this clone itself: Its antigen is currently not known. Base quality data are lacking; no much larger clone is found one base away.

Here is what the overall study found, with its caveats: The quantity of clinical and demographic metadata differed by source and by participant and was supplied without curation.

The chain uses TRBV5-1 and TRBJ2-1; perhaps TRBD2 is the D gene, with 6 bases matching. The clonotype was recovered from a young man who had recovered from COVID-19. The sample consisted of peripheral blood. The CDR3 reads CASSLESPRLDEQFF. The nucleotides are TGCGCCAGCAGCTTGGAGTCCCCTAGACTAGACGAGCAGTTCTTC.